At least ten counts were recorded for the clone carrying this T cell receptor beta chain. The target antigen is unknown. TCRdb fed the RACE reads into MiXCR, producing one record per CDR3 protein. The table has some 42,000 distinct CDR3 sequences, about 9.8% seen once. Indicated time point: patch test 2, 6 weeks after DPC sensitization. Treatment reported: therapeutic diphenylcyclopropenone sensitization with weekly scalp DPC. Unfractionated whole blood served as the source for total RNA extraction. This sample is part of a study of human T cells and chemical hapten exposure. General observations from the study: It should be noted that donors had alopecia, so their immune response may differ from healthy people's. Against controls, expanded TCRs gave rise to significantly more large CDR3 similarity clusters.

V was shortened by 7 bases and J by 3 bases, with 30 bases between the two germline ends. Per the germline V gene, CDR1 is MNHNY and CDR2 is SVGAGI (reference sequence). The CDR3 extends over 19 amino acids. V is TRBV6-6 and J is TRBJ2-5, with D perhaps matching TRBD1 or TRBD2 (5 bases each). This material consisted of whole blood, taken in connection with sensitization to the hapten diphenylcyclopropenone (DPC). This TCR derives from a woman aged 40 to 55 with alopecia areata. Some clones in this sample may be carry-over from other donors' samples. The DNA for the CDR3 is TGTGCCAGCAAACCAATAGGTAGAACCCGGGACGGAGACAAAGAGACCCAGTACTTC. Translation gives CASKPIGRTRDGDKETQYF.